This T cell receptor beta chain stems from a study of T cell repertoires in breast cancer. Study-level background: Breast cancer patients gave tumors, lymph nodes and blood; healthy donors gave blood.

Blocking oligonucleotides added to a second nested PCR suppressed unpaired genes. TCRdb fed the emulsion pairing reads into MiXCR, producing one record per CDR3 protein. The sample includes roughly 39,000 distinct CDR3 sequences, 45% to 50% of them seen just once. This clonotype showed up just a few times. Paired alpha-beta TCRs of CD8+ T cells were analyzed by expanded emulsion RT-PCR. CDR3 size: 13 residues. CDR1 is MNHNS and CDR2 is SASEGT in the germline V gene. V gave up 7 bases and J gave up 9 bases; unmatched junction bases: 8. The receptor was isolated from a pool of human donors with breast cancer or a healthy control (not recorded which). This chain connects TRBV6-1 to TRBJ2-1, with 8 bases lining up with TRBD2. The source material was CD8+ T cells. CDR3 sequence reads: CASTTGGPSEQFF. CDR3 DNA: TGTGCCAGCACGACGGGGGGGCCAAGTGAGCAGTTCTTC.